These 26 T cell receptor beta chains were sequenced from one sample in a study of blood T cell repertoires in COVID-19 (dated by TCRdb to between 2020 and 2021). Library generation was performed with the immunoSEQ multiplex PCR assay. TCRdb carries this immuneACCESS record with in-frame sequences only. Its versions omit some clonotypes, under half of them owing to an unresolved V gene in the studies checked, with the rest unexplained. The sample table holds about 340,000 clones, of which over 70% were seen once. 6% to 7% of the sample lies in the top ten. Sequencing was carried out using peripheral blood. These receptors came from a woman in her forties or fifties with COVID-19, enrolled during active disease.

J is TRBJ2-1 and V is TRBV28, with 10 bases that match TRBD2. V trimming: 5 bases; J trimming: 5 bases; junction bases outside the gene matches: 15. This CDR3 is 18 amino acids long. Germline CDR1 reads MDHEN; CDR2 reads SYDVKM. The CDR3 DNA is TGTGCCAGCAGTCCGGTAAGGGTTAGCGGGAGGCAGGACAATGAGCAGTTCTTC. Translated, it gives CASSPVRVSGRQDNEQFF.

This rearrangement joins TRBV5-4 to TRBJ2-1, with D possibly being TRBD2 (6 bases). Between the trimmed V and J ends, which lost 2 bases and 3 bases, there was a span of 15 bases. The germline V gene encodes CDR1 SGHNT and CDR2 YYREEE (reference sequence). The CDR3 length is 16 residues. CDR3 loop: CASSLMYGSGYNEQFF. The CDR3 DNA reads as TGTGCCAGCAGCTTAATGTACGGTAGCGGCTACAATGAGCAGTTCTTC. The whole variable domain, remainder taken from reference TRBV5-4 and TRBJ2-1, is ETGVTQSPTHLIKTRGQQVTLRCSSQSGHNTVSWYQQALGQGPQFIFQYYREEENGRGNFPPRFSGLQFPNYSSELNVNALELDDSALYLCASSLMYGSGYNEQFFGPGTRLTVL.

The J gene is TRBJ2-1, the V gene TRBV6-5, with D maybe TRBD2 (6 bases). This CDR3 is built from 13 residues. The germline V gene encodes CDR1 MNHEY and CDR2 SVGAGI. Trimming shortened V by 5 bases and J by 4 bases, and 9 bases separated the two germline ends. CDR3 region: CASSTGAYNEQFF. CDR3 sequence (DNA): TGTGCCAGCAGTACGGGAGCGTACAATGAGCAGTTCTTC.

This rearrangement joins TRBV7-2 to TRBJ2-3; D is perhaps TRBD2 (5 bases). The CDR3 spans 16 residues. V lost 6 bases and J lost 2, with 18 bases in between. CDR1 is SGHTA and CDR2 is FQGNSA in the germline V gene. CDR3 DNA: TGTGCCAGCAGGTCCCGCGGGCCGGCCAACACAGATACGCAGTATTTT. Translating gives CASRSRGPANTDTQYF.

The V call is TRBV6-5, the J call TRBJ1-3; 8 bases align to TRBD1. Trimming at V came to 8 bases and at J to 8 bases, leaving 8 bases not matched to a gene. The CDR3 extends over 13 amino acids. In germline, CDR1 is MNHEY, CDR2 SVGAGI. CDR3 nucleotide sequence: TGTGCCAGCCAACAGACAGGGGCTTACACCATATATTTT. Encoded protein: CASQQTGAYTIYF.

This chain links TRBV15 with TRBJ2-4; D gene unclear. Trimming stripped 1 base from V and 0 bases from J, with 7 bases between. This CDR3 is built from 15 residues. CDR1 and CDR2 (germline): LNHNV, YYDKDF (reference sequence). In DNA form, the CDR3 reads TGTGCCACCAGCAGAGTGTTTCTAGCCAAAAACATTCAGTACTTC. As protein: CATSRVFLAKNIQYF.

This chain uses TRBV19 with TRBJ1-5; a weak D match, TRBD1 (5 bases). Germline CDR1 LNHDA, CDR2 SQIVND (reference sequence). V lost 10 bases to trimming and J lost 0 bases, with 16 bases between them. The CDR3 totals 15 residues. The CDR3 DNA is TGTGCCACCACAACCGGCCAGGGTAGCAATCAGCCCCAGCATTTT. This encodes CATTTGQGSNQPQHF.

In its sample, this clone was seen once. The V gene is TRBV7-9, the J gene TRBJ1-2; TRBD1 aligns across 7 bases. The CDR3 consists of 14 residues. CDR1 is SEHNR, CDR2 FQNEAQ, per germline (reference sequence). Trimming took 4 bases from V and 6 from J; bases not matched to a gene: 8. This CDR3 is CASSYDDRAHGYTF. The CDR3 nucleotides are TGTGCCAGCAGCTACGATGACAGGGCCCATGGCTACACCTTC.

Comments on this clone: One junction end does not reproduce the germline sequence, and a read error may be involved. The chain uses TRBV7-7 and TRBJ2-2, with D maybe TRBD1 (5 bases). Per the germline V gene, CDR1 is SSHAT and CDR2 is FNYEAQ (reference sequence). The CDR3 covers 17 residues. The CDR3 DNA sequence: TGTGCTAGCAGCTTAGATGGTCCGCAGGGTGGCACCGGGGAGCTGTTTTTT. It is translated as CASSLDGPQGGTGELFF. The full variable domain, with the rest looked up from reference TRBV7-7 and TRBJ2-2, is GAGVSQSPRYKVTKRGQDVTLRCDPISSHATLYWYQQALGQGPEFLTYFNYEAQPDKSGLPSDRFSAERPEGSISTLTIQRTEQRDSAMYRCASSLDGPQGGTGELFFGEGSRLTVL.

The chain links TRBV9 to TRBJ1-1; 7 bases are shared with TRBD1. Germline lookup yields CDR1 SGDLS and CDR2 YYNGEE. Trimming at V came to 3 bases and at J to 3 bases, leaving 5 bases not matched to a gene. The CDR3 is 14 amino acids. The CDR3: CASSGSRGDTEAFF. The CDR3 bases are TGTGCCAGCAGCGGGAGCAGGGGGGACACTGAAGCTTTCTTT.

The chain carries TRBV3-1 (or the pseudogene TRBV3-2) and TRBJ2-7; D gene ambiguous. The germline V gene has CDR1 LGHDT and CDR2 YNNKEL (reference sequence). Trimming shortened V by 2 bases and J by 0 bases, and 8 bases separated the two germline ends. The CDR3 totals 14 residues. The CDR3 loop reads CASSQRGGSYEQYF. Here the CDR3 DNA reads TGTGCCAGCAGCCAAAGAGGCGGCTCCTACGAGCAGTACTTC.

This clone was counted once. The genes are TRBV3-1 (or the pseudogene TRBV3-2) and TRBJ2-2, with 8 bases that match TRBD1. The CDR3 runs 17 residues. V shed 2 bases, J shed 3 bases, and the junction held 8 bases outside the gene matches. Germline V gene data show CDR1 as LGHDT and CDR2 as YNNKEL (reference sequence). CDR3 sequence reads: CASSQIETGVDTGELFF. CDR3 nucleotides: TGTGCCAGCAGCCAAATTGAGACAGGGGTAGACACCGGGGAGCTGTTTTTT.

The CDR3 DNA is TGTGCCAGCAGCAGAGGGGGGGACGCTGAAGCTTTCTTT. This sequence encodes CASSRGGDAEAFF. The J gene is TRBJ1-1, the V gene TRBV6-5; possibly TRBD1 for D (6 bases). CDR3 length: 13 residues. Germline values: CDR1 MNHEY, CDR2 SVGAGI. The ends were cut back, 6 bases at V and 6 bases at J, with 14 bases in the middle.

This clone occurred once. This sequence joins TRBV6-5 and TRBJ2-7; 9 nucleotides agree with TRBD2. The V segment lost 5 bases and the J segment 4 bases; nucleotides outside the gene matches: 6. This CDR3 comprises 14 residues. The germline V gene encodes CDR1 MNHEY and CDR2 SVGAGI. CDR3 residues: CASSLSGSRYEQYF. The CDR3 nucleotides are TGTGCCAGCAGTCTTAGCGGGAGTAGATACGAGCAGTACTTC.

This chain joins TRBV5-1 and TRBJ2-7; no clear D. This CDR3 spans 12 amino acids. From germline, CDR1 is SGHRS and CDR2 YFSETQ. Deletions cut 4 bases from V and 1 base from J, with 6 bases between. CDR3 coding DNA: TGCGCCAGCAGCCTTACTTCCTACGAGCAGTACTTC. It specifies CASSLTSYEQYF.

The chain uses TRBV19 and TRBJ2-6, with D possibly being TRBD1 (5 bases). Germline values: CDR1 LNHDA, CDR2 SQIVND (reference sequence). There are 20 residues in the CDR3. Trimming stripped 3 bases from V and 1 base from J, with 22 bases between. The CDR3: CASSIQGIGIGWSGANVLTF. Written as DNA, the CDR3 is TGTGCCAGTAGTATCCAGGGAATTGGGATCGGTTGGTCTGGGGCCAACGTCCTGACTTTC.

V is TRBV7-3 and J is TRBJ2-3, with TRBD1 as a possible D gene (5 bases). CDR3 size: 14 residues. The ends were cut back, 6 bases at V and 5 bases at J, with 15 bases in the middle. Germline V lookup: CDR1 SGHTA, CDR2 FQGTGA. CDR3 in DNA: TGTGCCAGCAGTCCAGACCAGGGAATAGATACGCAGTATTTT. Its translation: CASSPDQGIDTQYF.

The chain is built from TRBV13 and TRBJ1-1; 7 bases align to TRBD1. V dropped 3 bases and J dropped 0; count of bases not matched to a gene: 10. CDR3 size: 17 residues. Germline V gene sequence: CDR1 PRHDT, CDR2 FYEKMQ (reference sequence). CDR3 sequence: CASSFDRDLALNTEAFF. DNA for the CDR3: TGTGCCAGCAGCTTCGACAGGGATTTGGCCCTGAACACTGAAGCTTTCTTT.

This rearrangement joins TRBV7-2 to TRBJ2-1; D may be TRBD1 (6 bases). Trimming cost V 0 bases and J 4 bases, with 10 bases left between them. The CDR3 loop spans 15 amino acids. CDR1 is SGHTA and CDR2 is FQGNSA in the germline V gene. The CDR3 region is CASSLATGHYNEQFF. DNA of the CDR3: TGTGCCAGCAGCTTAGCCACGGGACATTACAATGAGCAGTTCTTC.

The J gene is TRBJ2-5, the V gene TRBV29-1; TRBD1 matches 7 bases. Germline CDR1 is SQVTM and CDR2 is ANQGSEA. V lost 7 bases, J lost 3 bases, and 5 bases stayed unmatched. This CDR3 region has 12 residues. CDR3 nucleotides: TGCAGCGGCTCCGGGACAGAAGAGACCCAGTACTTC. Its protein product is CSGSGTEETQYF.

In its sample, this clone was seen once. The chain is built from TRBV30 and TRBJ1-1; 7 bases are a match to TRBD1. The V gene's germline CDR1 is GTSNPN and CDR2 SVGIG (reference sequence). The CDR3 extends over 12 amino acids. With 7 bases clipped from V and 5 bases from J, the junction kept 7 bases outside the gene matches. In DNA form, the CDR3 reads TGTGCCTCCCAAGGCAGGGGGACTGAAGCTTTCTTT. Residues: CASQGRGTEAFF.

This clone was seen only a few times. The chain carries TRBV5-1 and TRBJ2-7, with TRBD1 as a possible D gene (6 bases). Germline CDR1 SGHRS, CDR2 YFSETQ. The CDR3 contains 14 residues. The V end lost 5 bases, the J end lost 0 bases, and 12 bases lay between the germline ends. CDR3 sequence (DNA): TGCGCCAGCAGAGGCTGGGACAACTCCTACGAGCAGTACTTC. Its protein is CASRGWDNSYEQYF. The full variable domain, rest sourced from reference TRBV5-1 and TRBJ2-7, is KAGVTQTPRYLIKTRGQQVTLSCSPISGHRSVSWYQQTPGQGLQFLFEYFSETQRNKGNFPGRFSGRQFSNSRSEMNVSTLELGDSALYLCASRGWDNSYEQYFGPGTRLTVT.

The chain carries TRBV14 and TRBJ1-2, with TRBD1 matching over 9 bases. The CDR3 totals 16 residues. V lost 2 bases, J lost 3 bases, and 7 bases stayed unmatched. Germline CDR1 SGHDN, CDR2 FVKESK. CDR3 sequence reads: CASSQRQGGIYYGYTF. For the CDR3, the DNA is TGTGCCAGCAGCCAACGACAGGGGGGAATCTACTATGGCTACACCTTC.

The V gene is TRBV7-6, the J gene TRBJ2-5, with 8 bases identical to TRBD2. This CDR3 region has 16 residues. Germline CDR1 and CDR2: SGHVS and FNYEAQ. Unmatched junction bases numbered 9, after V lost 2 bases and J lost 4 bases. The CDR3 DNA follows: TGTGCCAGCAGCTTACAAAGCGGGAGAGGGGGAGAGACCCAGTACTTC. Residues: CASSLQSGRGGETQYF. Combining the CDR3 with reference TRBV7-6 and TRBJ2-5 gives the whole variable domain GAGVSQSPRYKVTKRGQDVALRCDPISGHVSLYWYRQALGQGPEFLTYFNYEAQQDKSGLPNDRFSAERPEGSISTLTIQRTEQRDSAMYRCASSLQSGRGGETQYFGPGTRLLVL.

This clone was counted once. V and J are TRBV27 and TRBJ2-1; D is perhaps TRBD2 (7 bases). The CDR3 contains 14 residues. CDR1 is MNHEY and CDR2 is SMNVEV in the germline V gene (reference sequence). Trimming stripped 10 bases from V and 9 bases from J, with 22 bases between. CDR3 nucleotides: TGTGCCACCGCGCTCGGGGGGCGATCGGTTGAGCAGTTCTTC. Its translation is CATALGGRSVEQFF.

This chain joins TRBV29-1 and TRBJ1-4, with 7 bases matching TRBD1. The CDR3 covers 13 residues. J was trimmed by 5 bases and V by 4 bases; bases with no gene match: 4. Germline-derived CDR1 and CDR2 are SQVTM and ANQGSEA. The CDR3 region is CSVAVRGNEKLFF. CDR3 nucleotides: TGCAGCGTTGCCGTCAGGGGGAATGAAAAACTGTTTTTT.